This section outlines one T cell receptor beta chain sequence together with its context. Using immunoSEQ multiplex PCR, the repertoire was profiled, and TCRdb retains in-frame clones only, with some absent. Of 90,000 to 130,000 clones detected, around 89% appear once; the ten largest clones hold roughly 3.7%. The ends lost 4 bases at V and 2 bases at J; junction bases unmatched: 11. CDR3 length: 18 amino acids. Germline V gives CDR1 SGHNT, CDR2 YYREEE (reference sequence). This sample was taken from a study of control samples from healthy donors and cancer patients. This chain connects TRBV5-4 to TRBJ2-2, with 10 bases identical to TRBD2. The source material was PBMCs. This receptor was identified in a woman aged 55 to 70 with lung cancer. CDR3: CASSGSFLAGANTGELFF. CDR3 nucleotide sequence: TGTGCCAGCAGCGGCTCTTTTCTAGCGGGAGCTAACACCGGGGAGCTGTTTTTT. The variable domain in full, with the rest retrieved from reference TRBV5-4 and TRBJ2-2, is ETGVTQSPTHLIKTRGQQVTLRCSSQSGHNTVSWYQQALGQGPQFIFQYYREEENGRGNFPPRFSGLQFPNYSSELNVNALELDDSALYLCASSGSFLAGANTGELFFGEGSRLTVL.